The sequence of this T cell receptor beta chain was determined in a study of blood T cells in healthy people across ages. Whole-study results and caveats: Researchers report that TCR beta diversity correlated strongly with naive T cell percentage.

Through a sample-barcoded 5' primer and a J-beta primer mix, a second PCR was run for about 7 to 12 cycles. Every single cDNA molecule received a tag from a template-switch adaptor with 12 random nucleotides. Every sample gave at least 2.5 million paired-end reads containing CDR3. TCRdb reprocessed the 5' RACE reads via MiXCR and lists one record per CDR3 protein. Among some 800,000 distinct CDR3 sequences listed, about 42% were seen once. On this clonotype itself: Its cognate antigen is unknown.

The draw of peripheral blood yielded roughly 9.1 milliliters from each donor. The sample comprised blood. The receptor was derived from a man between 60 and 75 years old in good health.

CDR3 amino acids: CSARDSGVRGYF. DNA for the CDR3: TGCAGTGCTAGAGATTCGGGGGTCAGGGGGTACTTC. The chain has TRBV20-1 and TRBJ2-5; D is possibly TRBD1 or TRBD2 (6 bases each). This CDR3 region has 12 residues. The V end lost 0 bases, the J end lost 13 bases, and 15 bases lay between the germline ends. Germline V gives CDR1 DFQATT, CDR2 SNEGSKA (reference sequence).